This T cell receptor (beta chain) stems from a study of cytomegalovirus exposure and HLA in healthy donors (dated by TCRdb to about 2017). Regarding the study in general: An earlier analysis of 587 of the donors reported 276 Gb of sequence data and around 120 million unique TCR beta sequences obtained from about 200 million T cells. An early release that covered approximately 600 HLA-typed donors contained approximately 290 gigabases of sequencing data and 80 million or so unique TCR sequences. Among the roughly 390 genotyped donors, approximately 82% belonged to the genetic ancestry cluster associated with self-reported Caucasian donors. The study aimed to test whether signatures of past pathogen exposure could be identified by cataloging public T cell receptors. The study used immunosequencing to profile the T cell repertoires of around 600 subjects and linked those repertoires to cytomegalovirus serostatus. A separate validation cohort of approximately 120 different subjects was used in addition to the 666-subject first cohort. To predict cytomegalovirus infection status, the study brought together high-throughput TCR immunosequencing, statistical association of individual TCRs with disease status, and machine learning. A later analysis re-examined previously published TCR beta repertoires from 610 or so donors and added high-resolution HLA genotyping to investigate patterns of TCR occurrence. The later analysis used no new phenotypic data to find candidate immune exposures, relying instead on TCR beta sequences and their occurrence across donors. An earlier analysis of around 640 of the donors used high-throughput TCR beta sequencing to judge whether each TCR beta V gene segment behaved as functional or pseudogenic. Donor age, sex, ethnicity and CMV serostatus were compiled alongside the repertoire data. A later genetic analysis used genome-wide SNP genotypes for about 65% of the roughly 700 donors, treating that subset as a discovery cohort. Every discovery cohort repertoire had been produced on one sequencing platform. HLA typing covered class I and class II loci at four-digit resolution. Typing coverage varied by locus: about 620-630 donors for A, B, C, DRB1 and DQB1; more than 500 for DQA1; about 590 for DPA1; 450 to 480 for DPB1. Because of strong linkage in the cohort, five DR-DQ haplotypes were treated as single units for association and clustering. Among about 410 genotyped donors of the cohort, an average of around 220,000 unique TCR beta nucleotide sequences was sequenced per donor, of which about 18% were non-productive.

The germline V gene (reference sequence) gives CDR1 as SEHNR and CDR2 as FQNEAQ. The CDR3 runs 15 amino acids, cysteine and phenylalanine included. Only the CDR3 portion is preserved as DNA: 45 bases, with reading frame beginning at the first base. V is clipped by 1 base and J by 2 bases, and the sequence between their germline boundaries is 11 bases long. In total, approximately 700 healthy bone marrow donors made up the cohort. All cohort members were sampled while nominally healthy, although unrecorded immune exposures were likely present. The donor tested CMV seronegative and was one of the 352 seronegative cohort members. A peripheral blood sample was provided by each donor, and peripheral blood mononuclear cells were used for TCR beta sequencing. Genomic DNA was extracted from the blood cell samples with the Qiagen DNeasy Blood Extraction Kit. Paper-wide results and their limitations: This cohort had only TCR beta chains sequenced, and the lack of alpha or paired-chain data limited which features could be detected. A later genetic analysis associated a missense DCLRE1C variant with V-gene and J-gene trimming of TCR beta chains, and an independent cohort replicated the association. A further reported finding was that TCR beta sequences accurately predicted the HLA-A and HLA-B alleles for most subjects in the first cohort. Correlated functional status among segregating V segments might be attributable to linkage disequilibrium, but an unknown experimental factor could not be ruled out. Compared with the approximately 720-donor mean, donors in an Asian-associated ancestry cluster had fewer N-insertions in productive TCRs, according to a later genetic analysis. The classifier was reported to diagnose cytomegalovirus status with high specificity and sensitivity in both the original cohort and the validation cohort. Because counts were too low, about 17 rarely observed V segments, including chromosome 9 orphons, were excluded from the earlier analysis of some 590 of the donors. A later analysis found that HLA-associated TCR beta chains were more clonally expanded and had lower generation probabilities than equally common non-associated chains. In a later analysis, the rate of TCR association differed among HLA loci, with DRB1 alleles having the most associated TCRs and HLA-C alleles having the fewest. In an earlier analysis of approximately 590 of the donors, most TCR beta V segments appeared in productive rearrangements about 87% or about 30% of the time, broadly matching IMGT annotations. A later analysis reported that several top co-occurrence clusters appeared linked to parvovirus B19, influenza, CMV and Epstein-Barr virus. Three of the identified cytomegalovirus-associated TCR beta chains were confirmed in vitro to be specific for cytomegalovirus antigens. The authors suggested that the approach could potentially be extended to other disease states and immunological phenotypes. Because HLA typing was unavailable for some donors at each locus, only the typed subset was used in association tests. The study gave a list of 150 to 200 TCR beta chains associated with cytomegalovirus. Most CMV-associated TCR beta chains appeared to be HLA-restricted in a later analysis, and the HLA associations seemed to be driven largely by CMV exposure. CMV serostatus was the only immune exposure information available for the cohort. A group of highly shared sequence variants was considered likely to be a technical artifact of the sequencing pipeline. Strong co-occurrence of HLA alleles, especially DR and DQ, made assigning TCR associations to individual alleles difficult. Most TCR sequences were observed very rarely across donors, whereas some public TCRs were present in many individuals. The 87-base-pair reads could not distinguish some IMGT-functional V segments, including TRBV6-2 and TRBV6-3, so those segments were excluded. Roughly uniform sequencing depth across donors was assumed in presence/absence analyses, although this assumption may not hold. At a false discovery rate of 0.05, a later analysis linked about 17,000 TCR beta sequences to specific HLA alleles.

This clone was seen only a few times. Its recognized antigen is unknown. Base qualities were left out, and no much larger clone turns up one base away. The method was the immunoSEQ multiplex PCR assay. The multiplex PCR relied on a mix of 60 forward primers for TCR Vbeta segments and 13 reverse primers for TCR Jbeta segments. Amplification of the CDR3 region of rearranged TCR beta genes was performed with a multiplex PCR assay on genomic DNA. The amplified TCR beta libraries were sequenced on the Illumina HiSeq System as 87-base-pair reads. The source study handled its data this way. Across the 670 or so repertoires, a later analysis counted some 81 million unique TCR beta chains, 9 million to 14 million of which were shared by at least two donors. Raw reads were error-corrected and collapsed into unique sequences by a nearest-neighbor algorithm in which closely related sequences were merged to remove PCR and sequencing errors. V, D and J gene segments were assigned by aligning CDR3 sequences to IMGT reference sequences. For a sequence to be retained, at least a six-nucleotide match to both a V gene segment and a J gene segment was required. A rearrangement counted as productive if the CDR3 had no stop codons and remained in frame with V and J, and every other rearrangement counted as non-productive. CDR3 was defined according to IMGT convention as the region running from the second conserved V-encoded cysteine to the conserved J-encoded phenylalanine. In an earlier analysis of approximately 590 of the donors, sequences lacking an unambiguous match to a single V gene segment were excluded. An earlier analysis of several hundred of the donors called V segments functional above 56.7% productive rearrangements and segregating when the between-donor standard deviation exceeded 5%. A statistical classification framework was developed to diagnose cytomegalovirus status using the catalog of TCR beta chain sequences. V and J gene assignment, in a later analysis, came from comparing TCR nucleotide sequences with IMGT/GENE-DB human TR gene sequences. In a later analysis, CDR3 sequences and most-parsimonious VDJ recombination scenarios were assigned using the TCRdist pipeline. A later analysis defined each TCR beta chain by its CDR3 amino acid sequence plus V-gene family, and excluded reads lacking a unique V-gene family. As a way to deal with suspected cross-contamination and a sequencing artifact, a later analysis dropped 592 nucleotide sequences that were highly shared and had low generation probability. A later analysis calculated a clonal expansion index for each public chain from normalized within-repertoire ranks of inferred template counts. Generation probabilities in a later analysis came from a VDJ recombination model fitted to out-of-frame rearrangements, and those results were checked against IGoR. Hypergeometric tests were used in a later analysis to score TCR-TCR, TCR-HLA and TCR-CMV co-occurrence, with a repertoire-size bias correction applied to the TCR pairs. False discovery rates were estimated in a later analysis by permuting HLA or CMV assignments 20 times. In a later analysis, co-occurring TCRs were grouped using DBSCAN, and TCRdist sequence similarity was added for clustering within HLA-allele-positive subsets. Repertoires with fewer than 30,000 or more than 120,000 public chains were left out of co-occurrence clustering, as were four to six repertoires with anomalous nucleotide sharing. The clones in this table, taken by TCRdb from immuneACCESS, are in-frame only. Not every clone is retained; where verified, under half of the shortfall comes from an unresolved V gene, and the cause of the rest is unknown. The DNA gave D and trimming, while V, J and clone size come from that table. The sample includes roughly 150,000 clones, with almost 80% observed a single time. The ten most abundant clones make up more than 1.2% of the sample.

Specimen: PBMCs. Here the chain combines TRBV7-9 and TRBJ2-5; 6 matching bases give a weak D call of TRBD1. The TCR originated in a male donor in good health and CMV-seronegative. For the CDR3, the sequence is CASSLGAGEQETQYF. The sequenced DNA is TGTGCCAGCAGCTTAGGGGCAGGGGAACAAGAGACCCAGTACTTC.